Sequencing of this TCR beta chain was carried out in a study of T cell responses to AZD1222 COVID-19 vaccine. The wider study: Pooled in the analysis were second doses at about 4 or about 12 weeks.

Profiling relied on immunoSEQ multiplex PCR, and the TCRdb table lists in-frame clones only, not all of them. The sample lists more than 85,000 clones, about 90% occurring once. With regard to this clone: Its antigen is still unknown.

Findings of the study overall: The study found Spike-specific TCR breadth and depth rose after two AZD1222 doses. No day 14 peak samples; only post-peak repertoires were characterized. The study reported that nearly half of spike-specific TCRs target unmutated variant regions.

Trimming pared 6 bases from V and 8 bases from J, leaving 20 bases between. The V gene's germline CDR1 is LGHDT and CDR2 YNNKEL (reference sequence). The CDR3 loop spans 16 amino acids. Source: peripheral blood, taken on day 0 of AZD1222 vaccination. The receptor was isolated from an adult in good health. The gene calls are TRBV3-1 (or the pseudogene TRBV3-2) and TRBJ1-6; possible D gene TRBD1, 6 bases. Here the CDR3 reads CASSKGGGRMHSPLHF. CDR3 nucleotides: TGTGCCAGCAGTAAGGGGGGGGGTCGAATGCATTCACCCCTCCACTTT.